This T cell receptor beta chain was observed in a study of shared clonotypes between healthy human individuals. TCRdb keeps only in-frame clones here, not all; method: immunoSEQ multiplex PCR. The sample has 1,400,000 or so clones, around 98.5% seen once. The CDR3 runs to 16 residues. V dropped 3 bases and J dropped 5; count of bases not matched to a gene: 3. CDR1 is KGHSH and CDR2 is LQKENI in the germline V gene. The rearrangement joins TRBV18 to TRBJ2-1; 14 nucleotides line up with TRBD2. This clonotype originated in a man aged 25-45 years in good health. Sequencing was carried out using naive CD4+ T cells sorted from blood. Subset given: CD45RA+ positively selected. Here the CDR3 DNA reads TGTGCCAGCTCACCCGGACTAGCGGGAGGAGACAATGAGCAGTTCTTC. It is translated as CASSPGLAGGDNEQFF.